The 23 T cell receptor beta chains below were found in one sample sequenced in a study of human CD4 T cells and Enterobacteriaceae (dated by TCRdb to the early 2020s). Library preparation was by the immunoSEQ multiplex PCR assay. The source is immuneACCESS, and TCRdb retained only in-frame sequences with V and J called. Part of the clones is not carried over; for the studies checked, unresolved V genes explain less than half of this, and the remainder is unexplained. The sample profile shows 25,000 to 35,000 clones; approximately 81% of them were found once. The top ten hold approximately 0.95% of the sample. Memory CD4+ T cells were FACS-sorted on a FACSAria III to over 98% purity as all CD4+ cells other than CD45RA+CCR7+CD95- naive cells. The material sequenced was memory CD4+ T cells from blood. The cell subset or site label for this specimen denotes: total memory CD4 T cells sorted directly ex vivo, unstimulated. These receptors were taken from a human donor in good health.

This clone was picked up a small number of times. V usage is TRBV6-5 and J usage is TRBJ1-2; 12 bases are shared with TRBD1. V gave up 0 bases and J gave up 4 bases; unmatched junction bases: 3. The CDR3 sequence is 16 residues long. The V gene's germline CDR1 is MNHEY and CDR2 SVGAGI. The CDR3 DNA reads TGTGCCAGCAGTTACTCGGGGACAGGGGGCGGCTATGGCTACACCTTC. This translates into CASSYSGTGGGYGYTF.

This chain links TRBV7-2 with TRBJ1-5, with D possibly matching TRBD1 (6 bases). CDR3 length equals 16 residues. V was pared by 1 base and J by 3 bases, with 13 bases between. The germline V gene encodes CDR1 SGHTA and CDR2 FQGNSA. CDR3 in DNA: TGTGCCAGCAGCTTAGGGGGGACAAGTTACAATCAGCCCCAGCATTTT. Protein: CASSLGGTSYNQPQHF.

The rearrangement links TRBV6-1 to TRBJ2-1; 7 bases agree with TRBD2. CDR1 is MNHNS, CDR2 SASEGT, per germline. The V gene end was trimmed by 3 bases and the J gene end by 1 base; junction bases not matched to a gene: 9. The CDR3 length is 17 residues. This CDR3 reads CASSDRPAGNSYNEQFF. Here the CDR3 DNA reads TGTGCCAGCAGTGATCGTCCAGCGGGAAATTCCTACAATGAGCAGTTCTTC.

This clone was detected only a few times. This chain connects TRBV18 to TRBJ1-3; D uncertain. Looked up from germline, CDR1 is KGHSH and CDR2 is LQKENI. The CDR3 contains 16 residues. The germline V and J ends were trimmed by 2 bases and 1 base, with 12 bases remaining between them. The CDR3 protein is CASSPSSGKSGNTIYF. DNA for the CDR3: TGTGCCAGCTCACCATCTTCCGGGAAATCTGGAAACACCATATATTTT.

V usage is TRBV7-9 and J usage is TRBJ2-7, with 10 bases matching TRBD1. CDR3 size: 14 residues. Germline values: CDR1 SEHNR, CDR2 FQNEAQ (reference sequence). V was clipped by 6 bases and J by 7 bases; unmatched bases: 9. The CDR3 is CASRMTGGFSEQYF. The CDR3 DNA reads TGTGCCAGCAGGATGACAGGGGGCTTTTCGGAGCAGTACTTC.

J is TRBJ1-2 and V is TRBV2; no firm D call. From germline, CDR1 is SNHLY and CDR2 FYNNEI. Between the trimmed V and J ends, which lost 8 bases and 4 bases, there was a span of 20 bases. The CDR3 runs 15 residues. This CDR3 reads CASFGRNTGSYGYTF. The CDR3, as DNA: TGTGCCAGCTTTGGCAGGAACACCGGGAGCTATGGCTACACCTTC.

With regard to this clone: At one boundary the junction diverges from the germline segment, which might be a read error. The rearrangement uses TRBV6-1 and TRBJ2-7; 9 bases match TRBD2. This CDR3 contains 11 residues. Germline V CDR1 and CDR2: MNHNS, SASEGT. In DNA form, the CDR3 reads TGTGCCAGCAGTGAAGCGCGGGGGGGGCACTTC. It translates to CASSEARGGHF.

The chain combines TRBV7-2 with TRBJ2-5; D is undetermined. V was pared by 1 base and J by 7 bases, with 19 bases between. Germline V gene lookup returns CDR1 SGHTA and CDR2 FQGNSA. The CDR3 contains 16 residues. The chain's CDR3 is CASSLEGVGFLGTQYF. Written as DNA, the CDR3 is TGTGCCAGCAGCTTAGAAGGTGTGGGCTTCCTCGGGACCCAGTACTTC.

This clone was recorded a few times. The chain joins TRBV15 to TRBJ2-5, with D perhaps TRBD2 (7 bases). CDR3 length: 14 residues. Trimming pared 2 bases from V and 5 bases from J, leaving 12 bases between. CDR1 and CDR2 from the germline V gene are LNHNV and YYDKDF (reference sequence). CDR3: CATSRLGGQETQYF. The CDR3 nucleotides are TGTGCCACCAGCAGACTGGGGGGGCAGGAGACCCAGTACTTC.

V gene TRBV5-1 combines with J gene TRBJ2-2; D may be TRBD1 (6 bases). This CDR3 is 16 amino acids long. Trimming shortened V by 2 bases and J by 2 bases, and 13 bases separated the two germline ends. Germline CDR1 reads SGHRS; CDR2 reads YFSETQ. CDR3 sequence reads: CASSFLGALNTGELFF. DNA for the CDR3: TGCGCCAGCAGCTTCTTGGGGGCTCTAAACACCGGGGAGCTGTTTTTT.

The J gene is TRBJ1-1, the V gene TRBV27; maybe TRBD1 (5 bases). The germline V gene encodes CDR1 MNHEY and CDR2 SMNVEV (reference sequence). V was clipped by 4 bases and J by 3 bases, with 9 bases between them. This CDR3 contains 13 residues. The CDR3 DNA sequence: TGTGCCAGCAGTTGGGGGTTGGACACTGAAGCTTTCTTT. Translation: CASSWGLDTEAFF.

The J gene is TRBJ1-1, the V gene TRBV11-3; D might be TRBD1 (5 bases). Germline lookup yields CDR1 SGHNT and CDR2 YENEEA. V was shortened by 4 bases and J by 1 base, with 13 bases between the two germline ends. This CDR3 contains 15 residues. The CDR3 coding sequence is TGTGCCAGCAGCTCCTACAGGTTAGGGAACACTGAAGCTTTCTTT. Translating it yields CASSSYRLGNTEAFF.

In DNA form, the CDR3 reads TGTGCCAGCTCACCGGCAGTTAGTCTTAGCAATCAGCCCCAGCATTTT. Protein: CASSPAVSLSNQPQHF. The chain joins TRBV18 to TRBJ1-5; D unresolved. V dropped 3 bases and J dropped 0 bases, with 12 bases sitting between them. Germline values: CDR1 KGHSH, CDR2 LQKENI. The CDR3 has 16 residues.

The chain links TRBV7-9 to TRBJ2-5; D is perhaps TRBD1 (5 bases). Germline V gene sequence: CDR1 SEHNR, CDR2 FQNEAQ (reference sequence). This CDR3 has 15 amino acids. V shed 1 base and J shed 3 bases, with 12 bases lying between them. The CDR3 coding sequence is TGTGCCAGCAGCTTAGGGGGCTACGATAAAGAGACCCAGTACTTC. This encodes CASSLGGYDKETQYF.

The J gene is TRBJ1-4, the V gene TRBV5-1, with D perhaps TRBD1 (6 bases). Trimming removed 4 bases from V and 12 bases from J, with 16 bases in between. The CDR3 runs to 13 residues. CDR1 is SGHRS, CDR2 YFSETQ, per germline. CDR3 amino acids: CASSIDGGGELFF. CDR3 bases: TGCGCCAGCAGCATAGACGGAGGGGGGGAACTGTTTTTT.

This clone was seen only a few times. The V and J genes are TRBV18 and TRBJ2-7; TRBD1 aligns across 8 bases. Unmatched junction bases numbered 4, after V lost 0 bases and J lost 6 bases. The CDR3 runs to 14 residues. CDR1 is KGHSH, CDR2 LQKENI, per germline. The CDR3 bases are TGTGCCAGCTCACCACCCTGGCAGGGGGCCGAGCAGTACTTC. It encodes CASSPPWQGAEQYF.

This chain connects TRBV30 to TRBJ2-7; D tentatively reads TRBD1 or TRBD2 (6 bases each). This CDR3 comprises 14 residues. Between the trimmed V and J ends, which lost 3 bases and 7 bases, there was a span of 19 bases. CDR1 and CDR2 (germline): GTSNPN, SVGIG (reference sequence). The CDR3 loop is CAWSLWGAPREQYF. The DNA for the CDR3 is TGTGCCTGGAGCCTTTGGGGGGCGCCTCGTGAGCAGTACTTC.

The genes are TRBV10-3 and TRBJ2-3, with 8 bases that match TRBD2. The CDR3 covers 15 residues. CDR1 ENHRY and CDR2 SYGVKD come from the germline V gene. Germline trimming cut 5 bases from V and 5 bases from J; bases unmatched to any gene: 9. The CDR3 region has the DNA TGTGCCATCAGTAGTGCGGGGGGCCATGGAGATACGCAGTATTTT. Protein: CAISSAGGHGDTQYF.

The chain combines TRBV10-2 with TRBJ2-4, with 10 positions matching TRBD2. V gave up 8 bases and J gave up 1 base; unmatched junction bases: 8. Germline values: CDR1 WSHSY, CDR2 SAAADI. The CDR3 runs 16 residues. The CDR3 coding sequence is TGCGCCAGCTCGTTAGCGGGAGGATCGGCCAAAAACATTCAGTACTTC. Amino acids: CASSLAGGSAKNIQYF.

This clone was counted only a few times. The chain links TRBV29-1 to TRBJ2-7; D gene unclear. Germline V gives CDR1 SQVTM, CDR2 ANQGSEA. V was clipped by 4 bases and J by 4 bases, with 14 bases between them. This CDR3 has 13 amino acids. Here the CDR3 reads CSVVYGLGYEQYF. The CDR3 DNA follows: TGCAGCGTTGTTTACGGGCTTGGGTACGAGCAGTACTTC.

The CDR3 loop is CASSLEGVSTRGAFF. For the CDR3, the DNA is TGTGCCAGCAGCTTAGAAGGGGTAAGCACGCGTGGGGCTTTCTTT. The chain recombines TRBV7-8 with TRBJ1-1; maybe TRBD1 (5 bases). The CDR3 is made up of 15 amino acids. V lost 1 base and J lost 11, with 20 bases in between. The germline CDR1 and CDR2 sequences are SGHVS and FQNEAQ.

The chain joins TRBV29-1 to TRBJ2-1; D not certain. Trimming removed 5 bases from V and 0 bases from J, with 23 bases in between. Germline assignment: CDR1 SQVTM and CDR2 ANQGSEA. CDR3 length equals 18 residues. DNA of the CDR3: TGCAGCGTTAGCCGGCAAAGGCCATCCGCCAGCTCCTACAATGAGCAGTTCTTC. Translating gives CSVSRQRPSASSYNEQFF.

The chain carries TRBV6-1 and TRBJ2-3, with D perhaps matching TRBD1 (6 bases). The CDR3 is 15 residues long. CDR1 MNHNS and CDR2 SASEGT come from the germline V gene. The ends were cut back, 4 bases at V and 2 bases at J, with 13 bases in the middle. The CDR3: CASSVTTGTTDTQYF. DNA of the CDR3: TGTGCCAGCAGTGTAACTACAGGGACCACAGATACGCAGTATTTT.